This TCR beta chain was documented in a study of blood T cell repertoires in COVID-19. The CDR3 consists of 11 residues. CDR1 and CDR2 (germline): SNHLY, FYNNEI. Losses at the gene ends were 8 bases for V and 4 bases for J; bases not matched to a gene: 1. Across under 25 US areas, participants ranged in age from roughly 18 to 89 years. As handled by the study authors: How many nucleated cells were present was estimated from reference gene primer amplification. Generated by immunoSEQ multiplex PCR, the TCRdb table keeps only in-frame clones and is missing some. The D gene and trimming were derived from the DNA, and the V and J assignments and clone size from that table. The data hold about 230,000 clones, with about 90% observed a single time.

This clonotype was sampled from a man between 25 and 39 years old who had recovered from COVID-19. Source material: PBMCs or T cells enriched from blood (not recorded which). The J gene is TRBJ2-7, the V gene TRBV2; 8 positions agree with TRBD2. CDR3 coding DNA: TGTGCCAGCGGCGGGGGGTACGAGCAGTACTTC. Translated: CASGGGYEQYF.